This TCR beta chain came from a study of T cell repertoires in cytomegalovirus infection. This clonotype was counted between two and nine times. Antigen specificity is unknown. TCRdb ran MiXCR on the reads and lists one entry per CDR3 protein. The table includes just over 450,000 distinct CDR3 sequences, roughly 43% detected once. This specimen was cultured PBMCs, taken from culture after CMV antigen stimulation. The receptor comes from a human donor in good health (CMV status not recorded). Some clones in this sample may be carry-over from other donors' samples.

CDR3 in amino acids: CASSQWVGTSGKKPYEQYF. CDR3 bases: TGTGCCAGCAGCCAGTGGGTCGGGACTAGCGGGAAAAAACCCTACGAGCAGTACTTC. The chain recombines TRBV7-9 with TRBJ2-7; 13 bases fit TRBD2. Germline lookup yields CDR1 SEHNR and CDR2 FQNEAQ (reference sequence). This CDR3 has 19 amino acids. Germline trimming cut 5 bases from V and 2 bases from J; bases unmatched to any gene: 15.